This passage covers 9 T cell receptor beta chains from one sample sequenced in a study of T-cell reconstitution after alpha-beta-depleted transplantation in children. The authors prepared the TCRbeta library with unique molecular identifiers. TCRdb analysed the PCR reads with MiXCR anew, one entry per CDR3 protein. Among some 220,000 distinct CDR3 sequences listed, approximately 10% were seen once. Source: PBMCs, taken before TCRalphabeta/CD19-depleted stem cell transplant. Source of these receptors: a child less than two years old with acute myeloid leukemia, due to receive a stem cell transplant.

This clonotype was seen ten or more times. The J gene is TRBJ2-5, the V gene TRBV10-3, with 7 bases matching TRBD1. Germline loops: CDR1 ENHRY, CDR2 SYGVKD. The junction had 7 bases not matched to a gene; V was cut back by 2 bases and J by 7 bases. The CDR3 runs to 14 residues. The CDR3 DNA is TGTGCCATCAGTGAGGGGGGACAGACGTCGACCCAGTACTTC. Translated: CAISEGGQTSTQYF.

This clonotype was seen at least ten times. The V gene is TRBV6-1, the J gene TRBJ2-7; D remains ambiguous. Germline CDR1 reads MNHNS; CDR2 reads SASEGT. CDR3 length equals 12 residues. With 3 bases removed from V and 2 bases from J, the gap between germline ends came to 5 bases. The CDR3: CASSDIAYEQYF. CDR3 nucleotides: TGTGCCAGCAGTGATATTGCCTACGAGCAGTACTTC.

The sample holds many counts of this clonotype. The chain couples TRBV30 to TRBJ1-2, with D possibly matching TRBD1 (6 bases). The CDR3 runs 12 residues. The V end was cut by 5 bases, the J end by 2 bases, with 9 bases between. Germline V gene lookup returns CDR1 GTSNPN and CDR2 SVGIG (reference sequence). As DNA, the CDR3 is TGTGCCTGGGGACAGTTCAACTATGGCTACACCTTC. Translated: CAWGQFNYGYTF.

This rearrangement joins TRBV2 to TRBJ2-1; a possible D gene is TRBD2 (6 bases). Trimming took 4 bases from V and 8 from J, leaving 12 bases between them. Germline V gene data show CDR1 as SNHLY and CDR2 as FYNNEI. The CDR3 length is 13 residues. The CDR3 sequence: CASSGGGSDEQFF. Written as DNA, the CDR3 is TGTGCCAGCAGTGGTGGGGGGAGCGATGAGCAGTTCTTC.

This clonotype was seen ten or more times. The chain couples TRBV29-1 to TRBJ2-2; either TRBD1 or TRBD2 may fit D (6 bases each). The ends were cut back, 3 bases at V and 6 bases at J, with 8 bases in the middle. Germline values: CDR1 SQVTM, CDR2 ANQGSEA. The CDR3 runs 12 residues. CDR3 bases: TGCAGCGTTGATAGGGGGGCCGGGGAGCTGTTTTTT. It encodes CSVDRGAGELFF.

This clonotype was detected only once. This chain uses TRBV30 with TRBJ2-5; D possibly corresponds to TRBD1 (5 bases). Looked up from germline, CDR1 is GTSNPN and CDR2 is SVGIG (reference sequence). The CDR3 length is 11 residues. V gave up 1 base and J gave up 5 bases, with 5 bases separating them. CDR3 nucleotide sequence: TGTGCCTGGAGTGAGGGGGAGACCCAGTACTTC. Translated: CAWSEGETQYF.

This clonotype appeared many times. This chain links TRBV7-9 with TRBJ1-5; unclear D gene. V lost 10 bases to trimming and J lost 0 bases, with 7 bases between them. Per germline, CDR1 SEHNR and CDR2 FQNEAQ (reference sequence). The CDR3 contains 12 residues. Here the CDR3 DNA reads TGTGCCACGGGCCCTAGCAATCAGCCCCAGCATTTT. It yields the protein CATGPSNQPQHF.

This clonotype was observed many times. The J gene is TRBJ2-2, the V gene TRBV5-1; 8 nucleotides agree with TRBD1. V dropped 4 bases and J dropped 0; count of bases not matched to a gene: 2. This CDR3 comprises 15 residues. CDR1 SGHRS and CDR2 YFSETQ come from the germline V gene. The CDR3 is CASSPDRANTGELFF. The CDR3 DNA reads TGCGCCAGCAGCCCGGACAGGGCGAACACCGGGGAGCTGTTTTTT.

This clonotype was recorded many times. The chain recombines TRBV5-1 with TRBJ2-7; 10 positions match TRBD2. The V gene end was trimmed by 2 bases and the J gene end by 0 bases; junction bases not matched to a gene: 2. The length of the CDR3 is 15 residues. CDR1 and CDR2 (germline): SGHRS, YFSETQ. CDR3 protein: CASSFVAGGSYEQYF. The CDR3 coding sequence is TGCGCCAGCAGCTTTGTAGCGGGGGGCTCCTACGAGCAGTACTTC.